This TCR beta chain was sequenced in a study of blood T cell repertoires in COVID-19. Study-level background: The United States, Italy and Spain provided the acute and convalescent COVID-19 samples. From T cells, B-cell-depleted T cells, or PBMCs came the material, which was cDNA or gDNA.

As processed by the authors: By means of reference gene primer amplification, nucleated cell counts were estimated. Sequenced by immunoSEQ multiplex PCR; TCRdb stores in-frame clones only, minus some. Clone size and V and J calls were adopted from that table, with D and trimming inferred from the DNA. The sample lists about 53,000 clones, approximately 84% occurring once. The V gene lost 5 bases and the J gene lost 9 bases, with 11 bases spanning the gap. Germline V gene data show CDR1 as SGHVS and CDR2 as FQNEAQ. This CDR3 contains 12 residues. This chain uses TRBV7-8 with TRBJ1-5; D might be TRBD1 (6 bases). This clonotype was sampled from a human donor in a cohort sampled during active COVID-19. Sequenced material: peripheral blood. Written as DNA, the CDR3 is TGTGCCAGCAGCCCCCGGGGGGCGCCCCAGCATTTT. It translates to CASSPRGAPQHF.